The entry that follows covers one TCR beta chain sequence. Its cognate antigen is unknown. Assay: immunoSEQ multiplex PCR; the TCRdb copy retains only in-frame clones and omits some. The table lists some 70,000 clones, around 87% of them singletons. These data are taken from a study of graft-versus-host responses after intestinal transplantation. CDR3 length: 14 amino acids. In germline, CDR1 is MNHEY, CDR2 SMNVEV (reference sequence). The V end lost 4 bases, the J end lost 3 bases, and 12 bases lay between the germline ends. The specimen comprised unstimulated CD8+ T cells sorted from spleen or lymph node cells, sampled before transplant. The rearrangement joins TRBV27 to TRBJ1-2, with a tentative D call TRBD1 (6 bases). This receptor was taken from a human donor who was the organ donor for an intestinal transplant. The CDR3 spells CASSYQGSDYGYTF. As DNA, the CDR3 is TGTGCCAGCAGTTATCAGGGGTCGGACTATGGCTACACCTTC.